The subject of this entry is one T cell receptor beta chain. The sample comes from a study of shared clonotypes between healthy human individuals. TCRdb keeps only in-frame clones here, not all; method: immunoSEQ multiplex PCR. The table lists hundreds of thousands of clones, around 86% of them singletons, with about 16% in the top ten. Germline CDR1 MNHNS, CDR2 SASEGT. Trimming took off 2 bases at V and 3 bases at J, with 19 bases between the two ends. This CDR3 spans 17 amino acids. The rearrangement uses TRBV6-1 and TRBJ1-1; D not certain. The sample taken for sequencing was memory CD8+ T cells sorted from blood. This sample's subset: CD45RO+ cells pooled with CCR7-negative TemRA cells. The clonotype comes from a young man in good health. This CDR3 reads CASSELPPSDGYTEAFF. As DNA, the CDR3 is TGTGCCAGCAGTGAATTGCCACCTTCAGACGGTTACACTGAAGCTTTCTTT.